This paragraph covers one TCR beta chain sequence. In the authors' methods: Nucleated cell counts were estimated from reference gene primer amplification. Here immunoSEQ multiplex PCR was the method, and the copy in TCRdb shows in-frame clones only, minus some. The V and J calls and clone size are taken from that table; D and trimming were inferred from the DNA. This table holds approximately 120,000 clones, 84% found once. The data were obtained in a study of blood T cell repertoires in COVID-19. Study as a whole: Sites across the United States, Italy and Spain contributed samples from acute and convalescent COVID-19. PBMCs, B-cell-depleted T cells, or T cells were the source of the cDNA or gDNA that made up the material.

With V trimmed by 5 bases and J by 8 bases, 11 bases remained unmatched. The germline gives CDR1 LGHNT, CDR2 FRNRAP. The CDR3 extends over 15 amino acids. This TCR came from a woman between 45 and 65 years old with acute or convalescent COVID-19. The chain uses TRBV12-5 and TRBJ1-1; 10 nucleotides align to TRBD1. Sequencing used peripheral blood. CDR3 nucleotide sequence: TGTGCTAGTGGTCCTTCCGGGACAGGGGTCGGAGAAGCTTTCTTT. It yields the protein CASGPSGTGVGEAFF.